What follows are 23 T cell receptor beta chains derived from one specimen sequenced in a study of blood T cell repertoires in COVID-19. Profiling relied on immunoSEQ multiplex PCR, and the TCRdb table lists in-frame clones only, not all of them. The data show 150,000 to 200,000 clones, 75% to 85% seen once. The sequenced sample was peripheral blood. These receptors originate from a woman between 40 and 50 years old with COVID-19, enrolled during active disease.

In DNA, the CDR3 is TGTGCCAGCAGTTATCCGGGTTCCTACAATGAGCAGTTCTTC. This sequence encodes CASSYPGSYNEQFF. The chain combines TRBV6-2 or TRBV6-3 with TRBJ2-1, with D hard to call. CDR3 length equals 14 residues. V was pared by 3 bases and J by 1 base, with 7 bases between. CDR1 is MNHEY, CDR2 SVGEGT, per germline.

The chain couples TRBV4-1 to TRBJ2-3; D is ambiguous. Germline CDR1 MGHRA, CDR2 YSYEKL. The V end was cut by 0 bases, the J end by 2 bases, with 9 bases between. The CDR3 has 15 amino acids. CDR3 sequence reads: CASSQDVGFTDTQYF. For the CDR3, the DNA is TGCGCCAGCAGCCAAGACGTGGGCTTCACAGATACGCAGTATTTT.

Written as DNA, the CDR3 is TGTGCCAGCTCAACCCGGACAGATATGAACACCGGGGAGCTGTTTTTT. Residues: CASSTRTDMNTGELFF. This chain links TRBV18 with TRBJ2-2; possible D gene TRBD1, 6 bases. Between the trimmed V and J ends, which lost 5 bases and 1 base, there was a span of 14 bases. Germline assignment: CDR1 KGHSH and CDR2 LQKENI. This CDR3 is 16 amino acids long.

The chain recombines TRBV5-4 with TRBJ1-2; no clear D gene. Per germline, CDR1 SGHNT and CDR2 YYREEE (reference sequence). Trimming left V 0 bases short and J 4 bases short, with 13 bases between. The CDR3 spans 15 residues. The DNA for the CDR3 is TGTGCCAGCAGCTTGGCTGGTCGGGGATCCTATGGCTACACCTTC. It specifies CASSLAGRGSYGYTF.

The chain recombines TRBV2 with TRBJ1-5; D remains unclear. V gave up 7 bases and J gave up 4 bases, with 14 bases separating them. This CDR3 has 14 residues. CDR1 and CDR2 (germline): SNHLY, FYNNEI. CDR3 in amino acids: CASIGSNSNQPQHF. As DNA, the CDR3 is TGTGCCAGCATCGGAAGTAACAGTAATCAGCCCCAGCATTTT.

V is TRBV7-8 and J is TRBJ2-7, with 9 bases fitting TRBD1. After removal of 5 bases from V and 5 bases from J, the junction contained 10 bases not matched to a gene. Germline CDR1 is SGHVS and CDR2 is FQNEAQ. The CDR3 contains 15 residues. The CDR3 DNA reads TGTGCCAGCAGCGAATTCGGGACAGGGTATGACGAGCAGTACTTC. Translated: CASSEFGTGYDEQYF.

The chain employs TRBV5-1 and TRBJ2-7; tentative D call: TRBD1 (6 bases). CDR1 and CDR2 (germline): SGHRS, YFSETQ. V was cut by 3 bases and J by 7 bases, with 20 bases left in between. The CDR3 contains 15 residues. The CDR3: CASSSILRQVTEQYF. The DNA of the CDR3 is TGCGCCAGCAGCTCAATTTTACGACAGGTTACGGAGCAGTACTTC.

The genes are TRBV5-1 and TRBJ1-1; TRBD1 matches at 7 bases. The CDR3 length is 15 residues. Unmatched junction bases numbered 6, after V lost 3 bases and J lost 1 base. Per germline, CDR1 SGHRS and CDR2 YFSETQ. The CDR3 DNA reads as TGCGCCAGCAGCTGGGGCCCAGGGGGGAACACTGAAGCTTTCTTT. It specifies CASSWGPGGNTEAFF.

The J gene is TRBJ2-7, the V gene TRBV5-1; 10 nucleotides align to TRBD2. CDR3 length equals 15 residues. Germline V gene sequence: CDR1 SGHRS, CDR2 YFSETQ. V lost 4 bases to trimming and J lost 6 bases; unmatched junction nucleotides: 10. The CDR3 nucleotides are TGCGCCAGCAGCCCGGCGGCTAGCGGGAGCTCCGAGCAGTACTTC. Protein product: CASSPAASGSSEQYF.

CDR3 sequence (DNA): TGTGCCAGTAGTATCCTCAGGACAGGGGGGAACACTGAAGCTTTCTTT. Its protein is CASSILRTGGNTEAFF. The chain couples TRBV19 to TRBJ1-1; 10 bases are shared with TRBD1. From germline, CDR1 is LNHDA and CDR2 SQIVND (reference sequence). The CDR3 is made up of 16 amino acids. Trimming at V came to 3 bases and at J to 1 base, leaving 5 bases not matched to a gene.

The chain is built from TRBV14 and TRBJ2-1; D may be TRBD1 (6 bases). V was clipped by 1 base and J by 4 bases, with 14 bases between them. Germline loops: CDR1 SGHDN, CDR2 FVKESK. The CDR3 loop spans 16 amino acids. DNA of the CDR3: TGTGCCAGCAGCCAAGGCCAGGCAAGGGGGTACAATGAGCAGTTCTTC. Protein product: CASSQGQARGYNEQFF.

This clone occurred once. The V call is TRBV27, the J call TRBJ1-2; the D gene is possibly TRBD1 (5 bases). V lost 4 bases and J 4 bases, leaving 16 bases between the germline ends. Germline V gene lookup returns CDR1 MNHEY and CDR2 SMNVEV (reference sequence). The CDR3 totals 15 residues. The CDR3 coding sequence is TGTGCCAGCAGTTCAGCCCGGGACTTTCGCTATGGCTACACCTTC. This sequence encodes CASSSARDFRYGYTF.

The chain recombines TRBV10-3 with TRBJ2-1; no firm D call. Trimming stripped 7 bases from V and 5 bases from J, with 12 bases between. This CDR3 spans 13 amino acids. In germline, CDR1 is ENHRY, CDR2 SYGVKD. Here the CDR3 reads CAINAYVDNEQFF. The CDR3 DNA follows: TGTGCCATCAATGCGTACGTAGACAATGAGCAGTTCTTC.

This rearrangement joins TRBV4-2 to TRBJ2-5, with TRBD2 identical over 8 bases. The V gene's germline CDR1 is LGHNA and CDR2 YNFKEQ. CDR3 size: 14 residues. The V gene end was trimmed by 1 base and the J gene end by 2 bases; junction bases not matched to a gene: 0. CDR3 sequence (DNA): TGTGCCAGCAGCCAAGTAGCGGGGCAAGAGACCCAGTACTTC. This translates into CASSQVAGQETQYF.

The V and J genes are TRBV7-9 and TRBJ2-7; 9 bases fit TRBD2. V lost 8 bases and J lost 0; bases outside the gene matches: 8. The germline V gene encodes CDR1 SEHNR and CDR2 FQNEAQ (reference sequence). The CDR3 covers 15 residues. This CDR3 is CASGSRTSVSYEQYF. The CDR3, as DNA: TGTGCCAGCGGATCCCGGACTAGCGTCTCCTACGAGCAGTACTTC.

The genes are TRBV2 and TRBJ2-5; 16 bases align to TRBD2. J was trimmed by 3 bases and V by 6 bases; bases with no gene match: 7. CDR3 size: 17 residues. CDR1 and CDR2 from the germline V gene are SNHLY and FYNNEI. CDR3: CASRGLAGGVREETQYF. The CDR3 DNA is TGTGCCAGCAGGGGACTAGCGGGAGGGGTTAGGGAAGAGACCCAGTACTTC.

The chain joins TRBV4-1 to TRBJ2-7, with D maybe TRBD1 (5 bases). Germline V gives CDR1 MGHRA, CDR2 YSYEKL. The CDR3 is made up of 14 amino acids. V shed 2 bases and J shed 3 bases, with 11 bases lying between them. This chain's CDR3 is CASSQPGLLYEQYF. CDR3 DNA: TGCGCCAGCAGCCAACCAGGGTTACTCTACGAGCAGTACTTC.

Note on this clone: Other DNA sequences in this specimen translate into the identical CDR3. The chain is built from TRBV7-9 and TRBJ1-3; TRBD1 matches 8 bases. The CDR3 runs to 14 residues. Germline V CDR1 and CDR2: SEHNR, FQNEAQ (reference sequence). Unmatched junction bases numbered 5, after V lost 6 bases and J lost 4 bases. CDR3: CASSLGQGGNTIYF. CDR3 nucleotides: TGTGCCAGCAGTCTCGGACAGGGAGGAAACACCATATATTTT.

As DNA, the CDR3 is TGTGCCAGCTCACCACTCCCGATGACAGGGCCTAACACTGAAGCTTTCTTT. This encodes CASSPLPMTGPNTEAFF. V usage is TRBV18 and J usage is TRBJ1-1, with 7 bases matching TRBD1. Germline V lookup: CDR1 KGHSH, CDR2 LQKENI. The CDR3 covers 17 residues. V gave up 1 base and J gave up 2 bases; unmatched junction bases: 10.

With respect to this clone: Other DNA sequences within the sample encode an identical CDR3. The chain couples TRBV5-1 to TRBJ2-3, with D possibly matching TRBD2 (5 bases). The CDR3 loop spans 13 amino acids. CDR1 is SGHRS and CDR2 is YFSETQ in the germline V gene. V gave up 0 bases and J gave up 4 bases, with 6 bases separating them. The chain's CDR3 is CASSLAGADTQYF. The CDR3 DNA is TGCGCCAGCAGCTTGGCCGGGGCAGATACGCAGTATTTT.

V usage is TRBV5-6 and J usage is TRBJ1-2; a possible D gene is TRBD1 (5 bases). Germline CDR1 SGHDT, CDR2 YYEEEE. The CDR3 extends over 14 amino acids. With 0 bases removed from V and 2 bases from J, the gap between germline ends came to 8 bases. CDR3 sequence (DNA): TGTGCCAGCAGCTTGGCAGGGATCAACTATGGCTACACCTTC. Amino acid sequence: CASSLAGINYGYTF.

The chain employs TRBV5-6 and TRBJ1-5, with D maybe TRBD1 (6 bases). Germline V CDR1 and CDR2: SGHDT, YYEEEE. Trimming shortened V by 2 bases and J by 2 bases, and 14 bases separated the two germline ends. The CDR3 consists of 16 residues. The CDR3 DNA reads as TGTGCCAGCAGCTTTGGGGGGGCTAAGGGCAATCAGCCCCAGCATTTT. This translates into CASSFGGAKGNQPQHF.

The chain is built from TRBV6-1 and TRBJ1-1; D may be TRBD1 (5 bases). Germline-derived CDR1 and CDR2 are MNHNS and SASEGT. The CDR3 is 14 amino acids. V was trimmed by 1 base and J by 4 bases, leaving 10 bases between them. DNA of the CDR3: TGTGCCAGCAGTGAAGTGGGGACTCCCACTGAAGCTTTCTTT. Translating gives CASSEVGTPTEAFF.